The 11 T cell receptor beta chains in this list originate from one sample, sequenced in a study of T cell clonality in common variable immunodeficiency. The repertoire was sequenced with immunoSEQ multiplex PCR; TCRdb's copy has only in-frame clones and lacks some. Listed for the sample are fewer than 40,000 clones, none seen a single time. The sample taken for sequencing was peripheral blood mononuclear cells. These receptors were taken from a person aged 18 to 70 in good health.

About this clone itself: The read halts 3 residues ahead of the CDR3 end, with the missing end drawn from the germline J gene. This rearrangement joins TRBV19 to TRBJ2-4; 7 positions agree with TRBD1. The CDR3 runs to 13 residues. Germline CDR1 is LNHDA and CDR2 is SQIVND (reference sequence). The CDR3 spells CASSIGQGYGQYF. The sequenced CDR3 bases are TGTGCCAGTAGTATAGGACAGGGCTATGGT.

This clone showed up many times. The sequenced fragment ends 3 residues before the CDR3 boundary, so the rest is inferred from the germline J gene. The rearrangement uses TRBV5-4 and TRBJ2-3, with a weak D call TRBD1 (6 bases). The V gene lost 2 bases and the J gene lost 1 base, with 11 bases spanning the gap. The CDR3 is 15 amino acids. Germline V gene data show CDR1 as SGHNT and CDR2 as YYREEE (reference sequence). The CDR3 region is CASSFKGDGTDTQYF. Partial CDR3 DNA: TGTGCCAGCAGCTTTAAGGGGGATGGCACAGATACG.

This clone has a count of ten or more. The read halts 3 residues ahead of the CDR3 end, with the missing end drawn from the germline J gene. The chain employs TRBV20-1 and TRBJ1-1, with D possibly matching TRBD1 (5 bases). V was shortened by 3 bases and J by 0 bases, with 14 bases between the two germline ends. Germline V CDR1 and CDR2: DFQATT, SNEGSKA (reference sequence). The CDR3 runs to 15 residues. CDR3: CSASLQGGMNTEAFF. CDR3 DNA, as far as it was read: TGCAGTGCTAGTCTCCAGGGAGGAATGAACACTGAA.

This clone was recorded many times. The read finishes 3 residues shy of the CDR3 end, and the germline J gene is used to complete it. The J gene is TRBJ2-1, the V gene TRBV7-2, with TRBD2 matching over 11 bases. The V segment lost 10 bases and the J segment 3 bases; nucleotides outside the gene matches: 5. Germline V CDR1 and CDR2: SGHTA, FQGNSA. This CDR3 contains 14 residues. CDR3 DNA, as far as it was read: TGTGCCACGGCGGGGACTAGCGGCTACAATGAG. Amino acids: CATAGTSGYNE. The CDR3 reads in full as CATAGTSGYNEQFF.

This clone was recorded at least ten times. The read ends 3 residues before the CDR3 terminus; that terminus is restored from the germline J gene. The V gene is TRBV29-1, the J gene TRBJ1-1; the D gene is possibly TRBD1 (5 bases). The CDR3 contains 14 residues. The germline V and J ends were trimmed by 2 bases and 0 bases, with 10 bases remaining between them. Germline V gives CDR1 SQVTM, CDR2 ANQGSEA. Partial CDR3 DNA: TGCAGCGTTGAACTCAGGGCTTTGAACACTGAA. Translation gives CSVELRALNTE. From start to end, the CDR3 is CSVELRALNTEAFF.

Many counts were recorded for this clone. The sequenced fragment ends 3 residues before the CDR3 boundary, so the rest is inferred from the germline J gene. The chain couples TRBV7-3 to TRBJ2-1; 9 nucleotides line up with TRBD2. The CDR3 is made up of 15 amino acids. V gave up 1 base and J gave up 8 bases; unmatched junction bases: 6. Germline V gene data show CDR1 as SGHTA and CDR2 as FQGTGA. Incomplete CDR3 DNA: TGTGCCAGCAGCTTAATGGCGGGGGGGTGGGATGAG. It codes for CASSLMAGGWDE. Given in full, the CDR3 is CASSLMAGGWDEQFF.

A note on this clone: The read ends 3 residues early relative to the CDR3; the germline J gene fills the gap. The rearrangement links TRBV2 to TRBJ1-2, with a possible D match to TRBD1 (5 bases). The CDR3 covers 16 residues. CDR1 is SNHLY and CDR2 is FYNNEI in the germline V gene. The CDR3 bases that were read are TGTGCCAGCAGTGAAGGTAACAGGTCCCTCTCCTACGAC. Protein sequence: CASSEGNRSLSYD. The CDR3 in its entirety is CASSEGNRSLSYDYTF. The full variable domain, rest sourced from reference TRBV2 and TRBJ1-2, is EPEVTQTPSHQVTQMGQEVILRCVPISNHLYFYWYRQILGQKVEFLVSFYNNEISEKSEIFDDQFSVERPDGSNFTLKIRSTKLEDSAMYFCASSEGNRSLSYDYTFGSGTRLTVV.

This clone was detected many times. The read finishes 3 residues shy of the CDR3 end, and the germline J gene is used to complete it. The gene calls are TRBV7-9 and TRBJ2-1, with a tentative D call TRBD2 (7 bases). The germline CDR1 and CDR2 sequences are SEHNR and FQNEAQ (reference sequence). Trimming stripped 0 bases from V and 2 bases from J, with 8 bases between. The CDR3 is 15 residues long. Partial CDR3 DNA: TGTGCCAGCAGCTTAGCGGGGGGGCCCTACAATGAG. Amino acids: CASSLAGGPYNE. The whole CDR3 region reads CASSLAGGPYNEQFF.

This clone was found many times. The read gets to within 3 residues of the CDR3 end, and the germline J gene fills in the rest. The chain links TRBV4-2 to TRBJ2-1; 7 bases agree with TRBD1. Losses at the gene ends were 4 bases for V and 4 bases for J; bases not matched to a gene: 4. CDR3 length: 14 amino acids. Germline CDR1 LGHNA, CDR2 YNFKEQ. The CDR3 protein is CASSREGAYNEQFF. The CDR3 DNA, read in part, is TGTGCCAGCAGCCGAGAGGGGGCTTACAATGAG.

Ten or more counts support this clone. CDR3 loop: CASSSRGIDYEQYF. The covered CDR3 bases are TGTGCCAGCAGCTCGCGGGGAATCGACTACGAG. The V call is TRBV7-2, the J call TRBJ2-7; tentatively, D is TRBD2 (6 bases). The read finishes 3 residues shy of the CDR3 end, and the germline J gene is used to complete it. This CDR3 spans 14 amino acids. The V gene lost 4 bases and the J gene lost 3 bases, with 13 bases spanning the gap. Germline CDR1 is SGHTA and CDR2 is FQGNSA.

This clone has a handful of counts. From the germline J gene comes the end of the CDR3, since the read stops 3 residues before it. V gene TRBV10-2 combines with J gene TRBJ1-5; tentatively, D is TRBD1 (5 bases). The germline CDR1 and CDR2 sequences are WSHSY and SAAADI. CDR3 length equals 13 residues. Trimming removed 3 bases from V and 9 bases from J, with 12 bases in between. The part of the CDR3 DNA that was read is TGCGCCAGCAGTGATGTAGTGGGGGGGCCC. This encodes CASSDVVGGP. The CDR3 in full is CASSDVVGGPQHF.